A selection of T cell receptor beta chains follows, all from one sample in a study of T-cell reconstitution after alpha-beta-depleted transplantation in children. MiXCR, run by TCRdb on the PCR reads, gives a single entry per CDR3 protein. The sample shows about a million distinct CDR3 sequences, about 29% of them seen only once. Sequencing used PBMCs, mostly from graft donor cells, obtained 360 days after TCRalphabeta/CD19-depleted stem cell transplant. These receptors all come from a boy younger than two who had a stem cell transplant for SCID, so the T cells may come from the graft donor. Both conserved end residues are part of each CDR3. D genes are given only for firm matches. The size field is filled for only some rows; it gives once, few, many or a size class.

D gene | J gene | V gene | clone size | CDR3 DNA | CDR3 protein
- | TRBJ2-3 | TRBV5-1 | - | TGCGCCAGCAACTTGGGGTTGACTAGTCGTGGGGATACGCAGTATTTT | CASNLGLTSRGDTQYF
TRBD1 | TRBJ2-6 | TRBV4-2 | - | TGTGCCAGCAGCCTAGGGACAGGCACTCCTGGGGCCAACGTCCTGACTTTC | CASSLGTGTPGANVLTF
TRBD2 | TRBJ2-1 | TRBV5-1 | few | TGCGCCAGCAGCTTGGCTAGCGGGCTCTACAATGAGCAGTTCTTC | CASSLASGLYNEQFF
TRBD1 | TRBJ2-1 | TRBV20-1 | few | TGCAGTGCTTGGGACAGGGGGGTTGATGAGCAGTTCTTC | CSAWDRGVDEQFF
- | TRBJ2-7 | TRBV20-1 | many | TGCAGTGCTAGAGTTGGGAGGCTCTACGAGCAGTACTTC | CSARVGRLYEQYF
- | TRBJ2-5 | TRBV5-6 | few | TGTGCCAGCAGCTTGGTAGGGCCCGAGACCCAGTACTTC | CASSLVGPETQYF
- | TRBJ2-1 | TRBV5-5 | - | TGTGCCAGCAGCTTCTGGCAGGGGAGTTACAATGAGCAGTTCTTC | CASSFWQGSYNEQFF
- | TRBJ2-1 | TRBV3-1 | many | TGTGCCAGCACCGGGGGGCAGAAGTATGAGCAGTTCTTC | CASTGGQKYEQFF
TRBD2 | TRBJ2-1 | TRBV5-1 | few | TGCGCCAGCAGCCCGCTGAGCGGGAAACCCTACAATGAGCAGTTCTTC | CASSPLSGKPYNEQFF
TRBD2 | TRBJ2-3 | TRBV28 | - | TGTGCCAGCGGTCTAGCGGGGCGCACTAGCACAGATACGCAGTATTTT | CASGLAGRTSTDTQYF
- | TRBJ1-1 | TRBV7-2 | few | TGTGCCAGCAGCGTCTCCCCGGACTTTGAAGCTTTCTTT | CASSVSPDFEAFF
TRBD2 | TRBJ2-1 | TRBV29-1 | - | TGCAGCGTTGTTGGGACTAGCGGGGGACCCTACAATGAGCAGTTCTTC | CSVVGTSGGPYNEQFF
TRBD1 | TRBJ2-7 | TRBV7-2 | - | TGTGCCAGCAGCTTAGCCCCGGGACAGAACTCCTACGAGCAGTACTTC | CASSLAPGQNSYEQYF
- | TRBJ2-7 | TRBV18 | - | TGTGCCAGCTCACCACCCGGACGGTACGCAACCTACGAGCAGTACTTC | CASSPPGRYATYEQYF
- | TRBJ2-3 | TRBV29-1 | once | TGCAGCGTTGGCACAGGGTCAGATACGCAGTATTTT | CSVGTGSDTQYF
- | TRBJ2-7 | TRBV7-2 | - | TGTGCCAGCAGCTTAGTGGTGGGTGGCTCCTACGAGCAGTACTTC | CASSLVVGGSYEQYF
TRBD2 | TRBJ2-1 | TRBV6-4 | few | TGTGCCAGCACCCAACGGGGGACTAGACCTTGGACAACAATCGACTCCTACAATGAGCAGTTCTTC | CASTQRGTRPWTTIDSYNEQFF
TRBD2 | TRBJ2-5 | TRBV19 | few | TGTGCCAGTAGTATCTTCGGGGGGAAAGAGACCCAGTACTTC | CASSIFGGKETQYF
- | TRBJ2-4 | TRBV3-1 | - | TGTGCCAGCAGCCCTGGATCAGACCTAAACATTCAGTACTTC | CASSPGSDLNIQYF
- | TRBJ1-3 | TRBV2 | - | TGTGCCAGCAGTGAATATGGCACCTCTGGAAACACCATATATTTT | CASSEYGTSGNTIYF
TRBD1 | TRBJ1-1 | TRBV19 | - | TGTGCCAGTAGGGACAGGGGGCCTGTCGCTGAAGCTTTCTTT | CASRDRGPVAEAFF
TRBD1 | TRBJ1-2 | TRBV7-9 | - | TGTGCCAGCAGCCCTGAATCCACAGGGGGTGGCGGCTACACCTTC | CASSPESTGGGGYTF
- | TRBJ2-2 | TRBV13 | - | TGTGCCAGCAGCCCAAGTCCAAGGGGCGGGGAGCTGTTTTTT | CASSPSPRGGELFF
- | TRBJ1-6 | TRBV6-1 | - | TGTGCCAGCAGTCGCCCGGGACAAAGCGTCGGTAATTCACCCCTCCACTTT | CASSRPGQSVGNSPLHF
- | TRBJ2-3 | TRBV7-9 | - | TGTGCCAGCAGCTTAGTCTGGGCGCCCACAGATACGCAGTATTTT | CASSLVWAPTDTQYF
TRBD2 | TRBJ2-7 | TRBV7-2 | - | TGTGCCAGCAGCTTCTCCGGGACTACGTTGGGCGAGCAGTACTTC | CASSFSGTTLGEQYF
TRBD2 | TRBJ2-3 | TRBV15 | few | TGTGCCACCAGCAGAGACGATAGCGGGTCAACAGATACGCAGTATTTT | CATSRDDSGSTDTQYF
- | TRBJ2-4 | TRBV5-1 | - | TGCGCCAGCAGCTTGGAACGGGGAGCGGACATTCAGTACTTC | CASSLERGADIQYF
TRBD2 | TRBJ2-3 | TRBV28 | - | TGTGCCAGCAGTCCCGTCGGACTAGCGGGGGGAACAGATACGCAGTATTTT | CASSPVGLAGGTDTQYF
TRBD1 | TRBJ2-7 | TRBV28 | - | TGTGCCAGCAGTTCTCCCGGGACAGGAGCCTACGAGCAGTACTTC | CASSSPGTGAYEQYF
- | TRBJ2-5 | TRBV5-1 | - | TGCGCCAGCAGCTCAGAACGGGGTTGGGGAGAGACCCAGTACTTC | CASSSERGWGETQYF
- | TRBJ2-6 | TRBV5-6 | - | TGTGCCAGCAGCTTGGGGCAGGCAATCTCTGGGGCCAACGTCCTGACTTTC | CASSLGQAISGANVLTF
- | TRBJ1-5 | TRBV2 | few | TGTGCCAGCAGACACAACGGGATCCCCAATCAGCCCCAGCATTTT | CASRHNGIPNQPQHF
- | TRBJ1-3 | TRBV11-2 | once | TGTGCCAGCAGCATACAGGTCCTCTCTGGAAACACCATATATTTT | CASSIQVLSGNTIYF
TRBD1 | TRBJ1-5 | TRBV4-1 | few | TGCGCCAGCAGCCAACCCAAAGGACAGGGCGGTAATCAGCCCCAGCATTTT | CASSQPKGQGGNQPQHF
TRBD2 | TRBJ2-7 | TRBV20-1 | - | TGCAGTGCCACCGGGACTACCACCTACGAGCAGTACTTC | CSATGTTTYEQYF
TRBD2 | TRBJ2-7 | TRBV5-6 | - | TGTGCCAGCAGCCTCGGACTAGCGGGGTATTACGAGCAGTACTTC | CASSLGLAGYYEQYF
- | TRBJ2-2 | TRBV12-5 | few | TGTGCCAGGGTTCCGGGACGCACCGGGGAGCTGTTTTTT | CARVPGRTGELFF
TRBD1 | TRBJ1-1 | TRBV12-3/TRBV12-4 | few | TGTGCCAGCAGGTTAAACAGGGGACGTGCATCGAACACTGAAGCTTTCTTT | CASRLNRGRASNTEAFF
TRBD1 | TRBJ1-5 | TRBV6-5 | few | TGTGCCAGCAGTCCTCTACAGGGGTCGCGAGATCAGCCCCAGCATTTT | CASSPLQGSRDQPQHF
- | TRBJ1-2 | TRBV27 | many | TGTGCCAGCAGTGTAGGGGGCTATGGCTACACCTTC | CASSVGGYGYTF
TRBD1 | TRBJ1-5 | TRBV9 | - | TGTGCCAGCAGCCCCGGACAGGGCAGGGGTCAGCCCCAGCATTTT | CASSPGQGRGQPQHF
- | TRBJ2-3 | TRBV7-8 | - | TGTGCCAGCAGCTTAGCAGTTCTGCAGGGTAGGGGCACAGATACGCAGTATTTT | CASSLAVLQGRGTDTQYF
TRBD1 | TRBJ2-7 | TRBV5-1 | few | TGCGCCAGCAGAAGAGACAGGGATGTTGACGAGCAGTACTTC | CASRRDRDVDEQYF
TRBD1 | TRBJ1-2 | TRBV11-2 | many | TGTGCCAGCAGCAGACTGGGACAGGGGGCTAACTATGGCTACACCTTC | CASSRLGQGANYGYTF
- | TRBJ2-1 | TRBV27 | - | TGTGCCAGCAGGGTGGGGGGGCTGAACAATGAGCAGTTCTTC | CASRVGGLNNEQFF
- | TRBJ2-5 | TRBV7-6 | - | TGTGCCAGCAGCTTAGGGACGGGGGTAACGACCCAGTACTTC | CASSLGTGVTTQYF
TRBD2 | TRBJ2-1 | TRBV7-2 | - | TGTGCCAGCAGCTTAGTGATAGCGGGGGGTGACAATGAGCAGTTCTTC | CASSLVIAGGDNEQFF
TRBD1 | TRBJ2-2 | TRBV12-3/TRBV12-4 | many | TGTGCCAGCAGTTCCGGACAGGGAAAGACCGGGGAGCTGTTTTTT | CASSSGQGKTGELFF
TRBD2 | TRBJ2-7 | TRBV20-1 | few | TGCAGTGCTAGTGCCAGACAGCGGGGGTTCTACGAGCAGTACTTC | CSASARQRGFYEQYF
TRBD2 | TRBJ2-3 | TRBV5-1 | few | TGCGCCAGCAGCTCCCGACTAGCGGGGACACGCGGGGATACGCAGTATTTT | CASSSRLAGTRGDTQYF
- | TRBJ1-1 | TRBV12-3/TRBV12-4 | few | TGTGCCAGCAGCAAACAGGGACCGAACACTGAAGCTTTCTTT | CASSKQGPNTEAFF
- | TRBJ2-1 | TRBV20-1 | - | TGCAGTGCTAGACCTAAGGCCCTAGATTACCCTAGCTCCTACAATGAGCAGTTCTTC | CSARPKALDYPSSYNEQFF
- | TRBJ2-7 | TRBV12-3/TRBV12-4 | few | TGTGCCAGCAGTTTAGATCAGCGGCCGGGGGCCGAGCAGTACTTC | CASSLDQRPGAEQYF
- | TRBJ2-1 | TRBV20-1 | few | TGCAGTGCTAGCGGGGGTCGGACCTACAATGAGCAGTTCTTC | CSASGGRTYNEQFF
- | TRBJ2-5 | TRBV20-1 | - | TGCAGTGCTAATGGGGGGTTCAGTGAGACCCAGTACTTC | CSANGGFSETQYF
- | TRBJ2-7 | TRBV5-6 | - | TGTGCCAGCAGTTACAGGGCCAGCGGCAACGAGCAGTACTTC | CASSYRASGNEQYF
TRBD1 | TRBJ2-2 | TRBV12-3/TRBV12-4 | - | TGTGCCAGCAGTTTCCCAGGGGGAAGGACCGGGGAGCTGTTTTTT | CASSFPGGRTGELFF
TRBD2 | TRBJ2-1 | TRBV5-6 | - | TGTGCCAGCAGCTTGTTTTCCTTCTTGGCGGGGGGGCCTGATGAGCAGTTCTTC | CASSLFSFLAGGPDEQFF